The clone carrying this T cell receptor (beta chain) has ten or more counts. The sample originates from a study of blood T cell repertoires in COVID-19. Study at large: Material from acute and convalescent COVID-19 was sourced from the United States, Italy and Spain. PBMCs, B-cell-depleted T cells, or T cells provided the cDNA or gDNA that made up the material.

As handled by the study authors: Nucleated cell counts were estimated from reference gene primer amplification. Using immunoSEQ multiplex PCR, the repertoire was profiled, and TCRdb retains in-frame clones only, with some absent. The V and J calls and clone size are taken from that table; D and trimming were inferred from the DNA. The sample includes under 300,000 clones, 79% of them seen just once. The CDR3 has 18 residues. The sample was peripheral blood. The chain is built from TRBV21-1 and TRBJ1-1; the table's D gene call, TRBD1, was not cross checked with the DNA. TRBV21-1 is given as a pseudogene. This sequence originates from a woman aged 40 to 50 with active or convalescent COVID-19. Written as DNA, the CDR3 is TGTGCCAGCAGCAAAGTGCCCGGGACAGGGTGGGATCACACTGAAGCTTTCTTT. Amino acid sequence: CASSKVPGTGWDHTEAFF.